A selection of T cell receptor beta chains follows, all from one sample in a study of cytomegalovirus exposure and HLA in healthy donors. Assay: immunoSEQ multiplex PCR; the TCRdb copy retains only in-frame clones and omits some. The data hold 130,000 or so clones, with almost 85% observed a single time. The sample was PBMCs. All receptors come from a woman aged 40-49 years in good health and CMV-seronegative. Each CDR3 is given with its conserved first and last residue. The D gene is left open where the match is weak. Clone size is stated in some rows and not others, as once, few, many or a class when expanded.

abundance: .; j_gene: TRBJ2-7; d_gene: TRBD2; v_gene: TRBV28; CDR3nt: TGTACCAGCAGTCTAGCGGGAGGGCCCCCCGAGCAGTACTTC; CDR3aa: CTSSLAGGPPEQYF
abundance: .; j_gene: TRBJ1-2; d_gene: .; v_gene: TRBV5-1; CDR3nt: TGCGCCAGCAGCTCCGGGTGGCGGAACTATGGCTACACCTTC; CDR3aa: CASSSGWRNYGYTF
abundance: .; j_gene: TRBJ1-5; d_gene: .; v_gene: TRBV6-1; CDR3nt: TGTGCCAGCAGTGAATTGCGGGCCCTCAATCAGCCCCAGCATTTT; CDR3aa: CASSELRALNQPQHF
abundance: .; j_gene: TRBJ1-3; d_gene: .; v_gene: TRBV9; CDR3nt: TGTGCCAGCAGCCCCCGTCCAGGGTGGGACACCATATATTTT; CDR3aa: CASSPRPGWDTIYF
abundance: .; j_gene: TRBJ1-4; d_gene: .; v_gene: TRBV19; CDR3nt: TGTGCCAGTAGTATCGTCAATGAGCGTGAAAAACTGTTTTTT; CDR3aa: CASSIVNEREKLFF
abundance: .; j_gene: TRBJ2-1; d_gene: TRBD2; v_gene: TRBV19; CDR3nt: TGTGCCAGTAGCCGGACTAGAATCGGAACTAATGAGCAGTTCTTC; CDR3aa: CASSRTRIGTNEQFF
abundance: .; j_gene: TRBJ1-2; d_gene: .; v_gene: TRBV4-1; CDR3nt: TGCGCCAGCAGCCAAGAATGGCTCCTTAGGACATCGGCGTATGGCTACACCTTC; CDR3aa: CASSQEWLLRTSAYGYTF
abundance: .; j_gene: TRBJ2-7; d_gene: .; v_gene: TRBV6-5; CDR3nt: TGTGCCAGCAGTTACTCAACAGCGGTCTACGAGCAGTACTTC; CDR3aa: CASSYSTAVYEQYF
abundance: .; j_gene: TRBJ1-6; d_gene: .; v_gene: TRBV4-1; CDR3nt: TGCGCCAGCAGCCAAGGACAGTCTTCCTATAATTCACCCCTCCACTTT; CDR3aa: CASSQGQSSYNSPLHF
abundance: .; j_gene: TRBJ2-5; d_gene: TRBD2; v_gene: TRBV7-3; CDR3nt: TGTGCCAGCAGCTTAACGGGGCTAGCGGGCGGACCTCTCCAAGAGACCCAGTACTTC; CDR3aa: CASSLTGLAGGPLQETQYF
abundance: .; j_gene: TRBJ2-2; d_gene: .; v_gene: TRBV28; CDR3nt: TGTGCCAGCAGTCCAGGTTTGACCGGGGAGCTGTTTTTT; CDR3aa: CASSPGLTGELFF
abundance: .; j_gene: TRBJ2-4; d_gene: .; v_gene: TRBV7-2; CDR3nt: TGTGCCAGCAGCTTAGGCGGTATGGGTGGGGGGAACATTCAGTACTTC; CDR3aa: CASSLGGMGGGNIQYF
abundance: .; j_gene: TRBJ2-7; d_gene: .; v_gene: TRBV6-1; CDR3nt: TGTGCCAGCAGTGAAAGACACGGCAGCTACGAGCAGTACTTC; CDR3aa: CASSERHGSYEQYF
abundance: .; j_gene: TRBJ2-1; d_gene: .; v_gene: TRBV27; CDR3nt: TGTGCCGTACGGGAACGGCACGCCACTGGGAATGAGCAGTTCTTC; CDR3aa: CAVRERHATGNEQFF
abundance: .; j_gene: TRBJ1-5; d_gene: .; v_gene: TRBV28; CDR3nt: TGTGCCAGCAGTTCCTTGGCATATAGCAATCAGCCCCAGCATTTT; CDR3aa: CASSSLAYSNQPQHF
abundance: .; j_gene: TRBJ2-3; d_gene: TRBD2; v_gene: TRBV7-2; CDR3nt: TGTGCCAGCAGCTTAGCAGGACTAGCGGGAGGGCCATATGCGCAGTATTTT; CDR3aa: CASSLAGLAGGPYAQYF
abundance: .; j_gene: TRBJ1-2; d_gene: TRBD1; v_gene: TRBV5-1; CDR3nt: TGCGCCAGCAGCTTGGTCCCAGGGGGCTCTGGCTACACCTTC; CDR3aa: CASSLVPGGSGYTF
abundance: .; j_gene: TRBJ2-1; d_gene: TRBD1; v_gene: TRBV11-3; CDR3nt: TGTGCCAGCAGCACAGAGGGGACAGGGGGGAATGAGCAGTTCTTC; CDR3aa: CASSTEGTGGNEQFF
abundance: few; j_gene: TRBJ1-3; d_gene: .; v_gene: TRBV9; CDR3nt: TGTGCCAGCAGCGTAGACACAGGAGGAAACACCATATATTTT; CDR3aa: CASSVDTGGNTIYF
abundance: .; j_gene: TRBJ2-1; d_gene: TRBD2; v_gene: TRBV4-3; CDR3nt: TGCGCCAGCAGTCACGGCGCAGGGTATGGAGCGGGAGAGAGGAAGCAGTTCTTC; CDR3aa: CASSHGAGYGAGERKQFF
abundance: once; j_gene: TRBJ2-3; d_gene: .; v_gene: TRBV27; CDR3nt: TGTGCCAGCAGAACCCGACCCCAGGCCATGATTGATACGCAGTATTTT; CDR3aa: CASRTRPQAMIDTQYF
abundance: .; j_gene: TRBJ2-1; d_gene: TRBD2; v_gene: TRBV28; CDR3nt: TGTGCCAGCAGTCCTAGCGGGAGGGCCTACAATGAGCAGTTCTTC; CDR3aa: CASSPSGRAYNEQFF
abundance: .; j_gene: TRBJ1-1; d_gene: .; v_gene: TRBV6-1; CDR3nt: TGTGCCAGCAGGGAACGGGTCATGAACACTGAAGCTTTCTTT; CDR3aa: CASRERVMNTEAFF
abundance: few; j_gene: TRBJ2-7; d_gene: TRBD2; v_gene: TRBV28; CDR3nt: TGTGCCAGCAGTCCACTGAGCGGGAGGGCCAATCTCGAGCAGTACTTC; CDR3aa: CASSPLSGRANLEQYF